These T cell receptor beta chains were read from a single sample in a study of blood T cell repertoires in COVID-19. Assay used: immunoSEQ multiplex PCR; TCRdb lists only in-frame clones, some missing. The profile covers hundreds of thousands of clones, with about 90% appearing a single time and about 0.8% taken by the ten largest. Sequencing was carried out using peripheral blood. These receptors all stem from a man between 60 and 75 years old with COVID-19, enrolled during active disease. Both conserved end residues are part of each CDR3. Each record gives: CDR3 DNA, CDR3 protein, V gene, D gene, J gene, clone size. A D gene is named only where the DNA matches it firmly. Only part of the rows carry a size: once, few, many, or a class if the clone is expanded.

DNA: TGTGCCAGCAGCGCGGACAGGGGGAGCTATGGCTACACCTTC
CDR3: CASSADRGSYGYTF
V: TRBV6-5
D: TRBD1
J: TRBJ1-2
size: NA

DNA: TGTGCCAGCAGTACAGGATACACTGAAGCTTTCTTT
CDR3: CASSTGYTEAFF
V: TRBV12-3/TRBV12-4
D: NA
J: TRBJ1-1
size: NA

DNA: TGTGCCAGCAGCTTAGTCCGGGCAGATACGCAGTATTTT
CDR3: CASSLVRADTQYF
V: TRBV7-2
D: NA
J: TRBJ2-3
size: NA

DNA: TGTGCCAGCAGCCAGGCCCAGGGTGGCCCGTACGAGCAGTACTTC
CDR3: CASSQAQGGPYEQYF
V: TRBV3-1/TRBV3-2
D: NA
J: TRBJ2-7
size: NA

DNA: TGTGCCAGTAGTAGGCTAGCGGGCCCCACCGGGGAGCTGTTTTTT
CDR3: CASSRLAGPTGELFF
V: TRBV19
D: TRBD2
J: TRBJ2-2
size: NA

DNA: TGTGCCACCAGCAGAGATCCCCCAGGGAGGGAAAAACTGTTTTTT
CDR3: CATSRDPPGREKLFF
V: TRBV15
D: NA
J: TRBJ1-4
size: NA

DNA: TGTGCTAGTGCCCGAGGAAAAGAGAACTATGGCTACACCTTC
CDR3: CASARGKENYGYTF
V: TRBV12-5
D: NA
J: TRBJ1-2
size: few

DNA: TGTGCCAGCAGTTTACGAGGGACAGTTAACACTGAAGCTTTCTTT
CDR3: CASSLRGTVNTEAFF
V: TRBV28
D: TRBD1
J: TRBJ1-1
size: NA

DNA: TGTGCCAGCAGCTCGCGGGGGGAGGTGGAAGAGCAGTACTTC
CDR3: CASSSRGEVEEQYF
V: TRBV13
D: TRBD2
J: TRBJ2-7
size: once

DNA: TGTGCCAGTAGAGACGACAGGGGGCGAAATCAGCCCCAGCATTTT
CDR3: CASRDDRGRNQPQHF
V: TRBV19
D: TRBD1
J: TRBJ1-5
size: NA

DNA: TGTGCCAGCAGTAAACAGGGAGGCAATCAGCCCCAGCATTTT
CDR3: CASSKQGGNQPQHF
V: TRBV2
D: NA
J: TRBJ1-5
size: NA

DNA: TGTGCCAGCAGTTCTAAAAAGTTTGGCTACACCTTC
CDR3: CASSSKKFGYTF
V: TRBV28
D: NA
J: TRBJ1-2
size: NA

DNA: TGTGCCAGCAGCCCGCTAAGCGGGAGTTATGACAATGAGCAGTTCTTC
CDR3: CASSPLSGSYDNEQFF
V: TRBV3-1/TRBV3-2
D: TRBD2
J: TRBJ2-1
size: NA

DNA: TGTGCCTGGAGTCCGACGGGGGGAGGCAGAAACACCATATATTTT
CDR3: CAWSPTGGGRNTIYF
V: TRBV30
D: NA
J: TRBJ1-3
size: once

DNA: TGTGCCAGTAGTCTTACGACTAGTAGCTACGAGCAGTACTTC
CDR3: CASSLTTSSYEQYF
V: TRBV19
D: NA
J: TRBJ2-7
size: few

DNA: TGTGCCAGCAGTGAATCGGACAGGGGCGCCCCGGGTCAGCCCCAGCATTTT
CDR3: CASSESDRGAPGQPQHF
V: TRBV6-1
D: TRBD1
J: TRBJ1-5
size: NA

DNA: TGTGCCAGTAGTATAGCCTCGGGGGTCCGCACAGATACGCAGTATTTT
CDR3: CASSIASGVRTDTQYF
V: TRBV19
D: NA
J: TRBJ2-3
size: NA

DNA: TGTGCCAGCAGCTTGCTCCTTAGGGTCGTTAGGGGTTCCTACAATGAGCAGTTCTTC
CDR3: CASSLLLRVVRGSYNEQFF
V: TRBV13
D: NA
J: TRBJ2-1
size: NA

DNA: TGTGCCAGCAGCTTAGGCGAATGGGGGCTCAATTCACCCCTCCACTTT
CDR3: CASSLGEWGLNSPLHF
V: TRBV13
D: NA
J: TRBJ1-6
size: NA

DNA: TGTGCCAGCAGCTTAGCGGGGTCTAGCGCCTCCTACGAGCAGTACTTC
CDR3: CASSLAGSSASYEQYF
V: TRBV7-2
D: NA
J: TRBJ2-7
size: NA

DNA: TGCGCCAGCAGCTTGTTGTATGGAGGGGACACTGAAGCTTTCTTT
CDR3: CASSLLYGGDTEAFF
V: TRBV5-1
D: NA
J: TRBJ1-1
size: NA

DNA: TGTGCCAGCAGTTACCCGGCAGGAGGGTCCTACGAGCAGTACTTC
CDR3: CASSYPAGGSYEQYF
V: TRBV6-2/TRBV6-3
D: NA
J: TRBJ2-7
size: NA

DNA: TGTGCCAGCAGAGAGACAGGGTACAGCACTGAAGCTTTCTTT
CDR3: CASRETGYSTEAFF
V: TRBV6-6
D: TRBD1
J: TRBJ1-1
size: once

DNA: TGTGCCAGCAGCTTAATAGGGACAAATACCTACGAGCAGTACTTC
CDR3: CASSLIGTNTYEQYF
V: TRBV11-2
D: NA
J: TRBJ2-7
size: NA

DNA: TGTGCCAGCAGCCAAGCAGTCTATGGCTACACCTTC
CDR3: CASSQAVYGYTF
V: TRBV3-1/TRBV3-2
D: NA
J: TRBJ1-2
size: NA

DNA: TGTGCCAGCAGTTTTCCAGGGGGGACTAATGAAAAACTGTTTTTT
CDR3: CASSFPGGTNEKLFF
V: TRBV6-6
D: TRBD1
J: TRBJ1-4
size: NA

DNA: TGCGCCAGCAGCCCCGGAGGAGGGGCTGGGGCTGAAGCTTTCTTT
CDR3: CASSPGGGAGAEAFF
V: TRBV5-1
D: NA
J: TRBJ1-1
size: NA

DNA: TGTGCCAGTAGTATTGTAAACAATTTTCTCTACAATGAGCAGTTCTTC
CDR3: CASSIVNNFLYNEQFF
V: TRBV19
D: NA
J: TRBJ2-1
size: NA

DNA: TGTGCCAGTAGTAACCGGGGACAGGCCCTCAATCAGCCCCAGCATTTT
CDR3: CASSNRGQALNQPQHF
V: TRBV19
D: TRBD1
J: TRBJ1-5
size: once

DNA: TGTGCCAGTAGCACAGGGAGTTATAGCAATCAGCCCCAGCATTTT
CDR3: CASSTGSYSNQPQHF
V: TRBV19
D: NA
J: TRBJ1-5
size: NA

DNA: TGCGCCAGCAGCTCCGGGACAGGGAGGGCTGGCTACACCTTC
CDR3: CASSSGTGRAGYTF
V: TRBV5-1
D: TRBD1
J: TRBJ1-2
size: NA

DNA: TGCGCCAGCAGCCAAGATACAGGGGTCCCCTACGAGCAGTACTTC
CDR3: CASSQDTGVPYEQYF
V: TRBV4-3
D: TRBD1
J: TRBJ2-7
size: NA

DNA: TGTGCCAGCAGCCAAGAGGGCCTTCCCGGAGGCTACACCTTC
CDR3: CASSQEGLPGGYTF
V: TRBV3-1/TRBV3-2
D: NA
J: TRBJ1-2
size: NA

DNA: TGTGCCAGCAGCTTAGGGGGACAGGCCGGGGAGCTGTTTTTT
CDR3: CASSLGGQAGELFF
V: TRBV7-9
D: TRBD1
J: TRBJ2-2
size: NA

DNA: TGTGCCTGGAGCCGACAGGGTGGACAGCCCCAGCATTTT
CDR3: CAWSRQGGQPQHF
V: TRBV30
D: TRBD1
J: TRBJ1-5
size: NA

DNA: TGTGCCAGCAGTTTCTCCCGGTCTAACACCGGGGAGCTGTTTTTT
CDR3: CASSFSRSNTGELFF
V: TRBV27
D: NA
J: TRBJ2-2
size: NA

DNA: TGTGCCAGCGGACTTGCTGTCGGACAGCCCCAGCATTTT
CDR3: CASGLAVGQPQHF
V: TRBV18
D: NA
J: TRBJ1-5
size: NA

DNA: TGTGCCAGTATCATCCGGGAGGCGAACACTGAAGCTTTCTTT
CDR3: CASIIREANTEAFF
V: TRBV6-6
D: NA
J: TRBJ1-1
size: NA

DNA: TGTGCCAGCAGCCCCGGGGGGCTAGGGAGTAACTATGGCTACACCTTC
CDR3: CASSPGGLGSNYGYTF
V: TRBV5-5
D: NA
J: TRBJ1-2
size: few

DNA: TGTGCCAGCAGTTTGGGGGCCACTCTAGGAAACACCATATATTTT
CDR3: CASSLGATLGNTIYF
V: TRBV27
D: NA
J: TRBJ1-3
size: NA

DNA: TGTGCCAGCAGCCAGGACAGGGAATCCGTCTACACCTTC
CDR3: CASSQDRESVYTF
V: TRBV7-3
D: TRBD1
J: TRBJ1-2
size: NA

DNA: TGTGCCAGCAGCCAAGTGTCCGGGAAGGGCACCGGGGAGCTGTTTTTT
CDR3: CASSQVSGKGTGELFF
V: TRBV4-2
D: NA
J: TRBJ2-2
size: once

DNA: TGTGCCAGCAGTCCCTTTGGTGGACACTATAACTATGGCTACACCTTC
CDR3: CASSPFGGHYNYGYTF
V: TRBV27
D: NA
J: TRBJ1-2
size: NA

DNA: TGTGCCTGGACTCCGTTTTCAGCGGGGAGGGGATATACGCAGTATTTT
CDR3: CAWTPFSAGRGYTQYF
V: TRBV30
D: TRBD2
J: TRBJ2-3
size: NA

DNA: TGTGCCAGCAGCCCCGCAGGGATCAATGAAAAACTGTTTTTT
CDR3: CASSPAGINEKLFF
V: TRBV7-9
D: NA
J: TRBJ1-4
size: NA

DNA: TGTGCCAGCAGGGTTCCCTCCGGGACAGGGGGCAATCAGCCCCAGCATTTT
CDR3: CASRVPSGTGGNQPQHF
V: TRBV28
D: TRBD1
J: TRBJ1-5
size: NA

DNA: TGTGCCAGCAGTTTAGAAGGACAGGGTGCTCAGCCCCAGCATTTT
CDR3: CASSLEGQGAQPQHF
V: TRBV27
D: TRBD1
J: TRBJ1-5
size: NA

DNA: TGTGCCAGCAGCCCCGCCGCGGGGCGACTTCTCGAGCAGTACTTC
CDR3: CASSPAAGRLLEQYF
V: TRBV7-9
D: NA
J: TRBJ2-7
size: few

DNA: TGTGCCAGCAGCTTGGGACAGAACACCGGGGAGCTGTTTTTT
CDR3: CASSLGQNTGELFF
V: TRBV5-4
D: NA
J: TRBJ2-2
size: NA

DNA: TGTGCCAGCAGGCGACAGGAAAATCAGCCCCAGCATTTT
CDR3: CASRRQENQPQHF
V: TRBV6-5
D: NA
J: TRBJ1-5
size: NA

DNA: TGTGCCAGCTCACCACCGAATACCCGGAGCTCCTACAATGAGCAGTTCTTC
CDR3: CASSPPNTRSSYNEQFF
V: TRBV18
D: NA
J: TRBJ2-1
size: NA

DNA: TGTGCCAGCAACTTCCGACAGGGAGGAGGCTACACCTTC
CDR3: CASNFRQGGGYTF
V: TRBV12-3/TRBV12-4
D: TRBD1
J: TRBJ1-2
size: few